These 27 T cell receptor beta chains were sequenced from one sample in a study of blood T cell repertoires in COVID-19. The repertoire was sequenced with immunoSEQ multiplex PCR; TCRdb's copy has only in-frame clones and lacks some. Among roughly 45,000 clones listed, around 79% were seen once. The source material was peripheral blood. Receptors originate from a woman aged 55-69 years with acute or convalescent COVID-19.

The chain links TRBV30 to TRBJ1-5, with 7 positions matching TRBD1. The J segment lost 4 bases and the V segment lost 1 base, leaving 4 bases of the junction unmatched. This CDR3 region has 14 residues. Germline V gene sequence: CDR1 GTSNPN, CDR2 SVGIG (reference sequence). CDR3 sequence (DNA): TGTGCCTGGAGTGCCGGACAGGCTAATCAGCCCCAGCATTTT. This translates into CAWSAGQANQPQHF.

The chain employs TRBV27 and TRBJ2-1; D uncertain. The CDR3 extends over 13 amino acids. The germline V gene encodes CDR1 MNHEY and CDR2 SMNVEV (reference sequence). Trimming removed 6 bases from V and 0 bases from J, with 6 bases in between. CDR3 protein: CASRASSYNEQFF. DNA for the CDR3: TGTGCCAGCAGAGCTAGCTCCTACAATGAGCAGTTCTTC.

CDR3 coding DNA: TGTGCCAGCAGCCCTATACCAGGACTAGCGGGGGGGACCACCTACGAGCAGTACTTC. Encoded protein: CASSPIPGLAGGTTYEQYF. The chain employs TRBV2 and TRBJ2-7; 15 bases map to TRBD2. Germline CDR1 reads SNHLY; CDR2 reads FYNNEI. The CDR3 sequence is 19 residues long. The ends lost 6 bases at V and 2 bases at J; junction bases unmatched: 14.

This clone has a single count. The V call is TRBV12-5, the J call TRBJ2-1, with 8 bases identical to TRBD1. Trimming at V came to 1 base and at J to 5 bases, leaving 4 bases not matched to a gene. The CDR3 loop spans 15 amino acids. CDR1 and CDR2 (germline): LGHNT, FRNRAP. The CDR3 sequence: CASGLGQGIHNEQFF. The CDR3, as DNA: TGTGCTAGTGGTTTGGGACAGGGGATCCACAATGAGCAGTTCTTC.

The chain has TRBV2 and TRBJ2-7, with D possibly being TRBD1 (6 bases). V lost 7 bases to trimming and J lost 0 bases, with 10 bases between them. The CDR3 is 13 residues long. CDR1 SNHLY and CDR2 FYNNEI come from the germline V gene. The CDR3 protein is CASTRQDSYEQYF. In DNA form, the CDR3 reads TGTGCCAGCACCCGACAGGACTCCTACGAGCAGTACTTC.

The chain couples TRBV3-1 (or the pseudogene TRBV3-2) to TRBJ1-3; the D gene is possibly TRBD1 (6 bases). CDR3 length: 16 residues. Trimming cost V 0 bases and J 0 bases, with 9 bases left between them. Germline CDR1 is LGHDT and CDR2 is YNNKEL (reference sequence). CDR3 amino acids: CASSQEGALSGNTIYF. The CDR3 DNA reads as TGTGCCAGCAGCCAAGAGGGGGCGCTCTCTGGAAACACCATATATTTT.

The genes are TRBV24-1 and TRBJ2-1; maybe TRBD2 (7 bases). V was shortened by 3 bases and J by 7 bases, with 18 bases between the two germline ends. The length of the CDR3 is 16 residues. CDR1 and CDR2 from the germline V gene are KGHDR and SFDVKD. The CDR3 DNA reads TGTGCCACCAGTGATGCCCGGGAGGCGGGGGCGAATGAGCAGTTCTTC. It specifies CATSDAREAGANEQFF.

The chain employs TRBV19 and TRBJ1-5; D not certain. This CDR3 has 12 residues. Trimming removed 5 bases at V and 3 bases at J, with 5 bases between. The germline V gene has CDR1 LNHDA and CDR2 SQIVND (reference sequence). CDR3 nucleotides: TGTGCCAGTAGTCCAAACAATCAGCCCCAGCATTTT. Residues: CASSPNNQPQHF. Together with reference TRBV19 and TRBJ1-5, the CDR3 gives the full variable domain: DGGITQSPKYLFRKEGQNVTLSCEQNLNHDAMYWYRQDPGQGLRLIYYSQIVNDFQKGDIAEGYSVSREKKESFPLTVTSAQKNPTAFYLCASSPNNQPQHFGDGTRLSIL.

This chain uses TRBV10-3 with TRBJ2-7; 11 bases are shared with TRBD1. Germline V lookup: CDR1 ENHRY, CDR2 SYGVKD. V lost 5 bases to trimming and J lost 7 bases; unmatched junction nucleotides: 7. The CDR3 has 14 residues. In DNA, the CDR3 is TGTGCCATCAGTTCCGGACAGGGGGCGGGTGAGCAGTACTTC. Translated, it gives CAISSGQGAGEQYF.

The chain is built from TRBV4-2 and TRBJ2-7, with a possible D match to TRBD2 (6 bases). V lost 1 base, J lost 5 bases, and 12 bases lay in between. Germline CDR1 reads LGHNA; CDR2 reads YNFKEQ. This CDR3 has 14 amino acids. DNA for the CDR3: TGTGCCAGCAGCCAAGTTGCGGGGCGGGACGAGCAGTACTTC. Its protein product is CASSQVAGRDEQYF.

The chain uses TRBV11-2 and TRBJ2-1; TRBD2 agrees at 13 bases. Losses at the gene ends were 6 bases for V and 5 bases for J; bases not matched to a gene: 4. The germline CDR1 and CDR2 sequences are SGHAT and FQNNGV. The CDR3 covers 15 residues. In DNA form, the CDR3 reads TGTGCCAGCAGGTTCGGACTAGCGGGGGACAATGAGCAGTTCTTC. As protein: CASRFGLAGDNEQFF.

The chain uses TRBV28 and TRBJ1-2; D may be TRBD1 (5 bases). CDR1 is MDHEN and CDR2 is SYDVKM in the germline V gene. V lost 0 bases, J lost 2 bases, and 10 bases lay in between. The CDR3 spans 15 residues. CDR3 protein: CASSLWGEGNYGYTF. For the CDR3, the DNA is TGTGCCAGCAGTTTATGGGGGGAGGGGAACTATGGCTACACCTTC.

The J gene is TRBJ1-3, the V gene TRBV18; possibly TRBD1 for D (6 bases). Trimming took off 3 bases at V and 7 bases at J, with 16 bases between the two ends. CDR1 is KGHSH and CDR2 is LQKENI in the germline V gene. The CDR3 extends over 15 amino acids. The CDR3 coding sequence is TGTGCCAGCTCACCTCGGGACACCGGGGGGAACACCATATATTTT. Translating gives CASSPRDTGGNTIYF.

This clone was picked up one time. The chain joins TRBV24-1 to TRBJ2-3, with 7 bases lining up with TRBD1. The junction had 2 bases not matched to a gene; V was cut back by 0 bases and J by 0 bases. CDR1 and CDR2 (germline): KGHDR, SFDVKD. The CDR3 consists of 16 residues. The CDR3 DNA reads as TGTGCCACCAGTGATTTGCAGGGGGTGAGCACAGATACGCAGTATTTT. Translated, it gives CATSDLQGVSTDTQYF.

The chain links TRBV5-1 to TRBJ2-3; D may be TRBD2 (5 bases). The V gene lost 0 bases and the J gene lost 2 bases, with 10 bases spanning the gap. From germline, CDR1 is SGHRS and CDR2 YFSETQ. The CDR3 spans 15 residues. Here the CDR3 reads CASSLAVGVTDTQYF. The CDR3 nucleotides read TGCGCCAGCAGCTTGGCCGTCGGGGTCACAGATACGCAGTATTTT.

The chain recombines TRBV7-9 with TRBJ1-1; D gene uncertain. Germline CDR1 SEHNR, CDR2 FQNEAQ (reference sequence). The V and J ends lost 1 base and 6 bases respectively, with 15 bases between them. CDR3 length: 15 amino acids. CDR3 loop: CASSLGSNSGAEAFF. DNA for the CDR3: TGTGCCAGCAGCTTAGGTTCCAATAGTGGAGCTGAAGCTTTCTTT.

This clone has just one count. This sequence joins TRBV3-1 (or the pseudogene TRBV3-2) and TRBJ1-3; possibly TRBD1 for D (5 bases). Looked up from germline, CDR1 is LGHDT and CDR2 is YNNKEL (reference sequence). V was trimmed by 3 bases and J by 1 base, leaving 13 bases between them. The CDR3 runs to 16 residues. This CDR3 is CASSHSPGHSGNTIYF. In DNA form, the CDR3 reads TGTGCCAGCAGCCATAGCCCAGGGCATTCTGGAAACACCATATATTTT.

The chain couples TRBV29-1 to TRBJ1-3; possible D gene TRBD1, 6 bases. The germline V gene has CDR1 SQVTM and CDR2 ANQGSEA. The CDR3 is 14 amino acids. Trimming stripped 4 bases from V and 4 bases from J, with 14 bases between. The CDR3 DNA sequence: TGCAGCGTTGTCTCAGGGGTTCTCGGAAACACCATATATTTT. Translated: CSVVSGVLGNTIYF.

This chain joins TRBV3-1 (or the pseudogene TRBV3-2) and TRBJ2-1; the D gene is possibly TRBD2 (5 bases). V was clipped by 4 bases and J by 9 bases, with 10 bases between them. This CDR3 region has 12 residues. Germline lookup yields CDR1 LGHDT and CDR2 YNNKEL (reference sequence). CDR3 sequence (DNA): TGTGCCAGCAGCCTTAGCGCAAGTGAGCAGTTCTTC. The encoded protein is CASSLSASEQFF.

The V call is TRBV7-2, the J call TRBJ1-6; D remains unclear. The germline V and J ends were trimmed by 2 bases and 9 bases, with 8 bases remaining between them. This CDR3 spans 13 amino acids. Per the germline V gene, CDR1 is SGHTA and CDR2 is FQGNSA. Here the CDR3 reads CASSLYGSSPLHF. The CDR3, as DNA: TGTGCCAGCAGCTTATATGGCAGTTCACCCCTCCACTTT.

V usage is TRBV5-5 and J usage is TRBJ2-6; D is ambiguous. Germline CDR1 is SGHKS and CDR2 is YYEKEE (reference sequence). V was pared by 4 bases and J by 1 base, with 15 bases between. The CDR3 runs to 17 residues. CDR3 sequence (DNA): TGTGCCAGCAGCGTCAGACTGACGCCGTCTGGGGCCAACGTCCTGACTTTC. This codes for CASSVRLTPSGANVLTF.

V usage is TRBV6-5 and J usage is TRBJ2-1; D perhaps matches TRBD1 (5 bases). The CDR3 totals 15 residues. Germline CDR1 and CDR2: MNHEY and SVGAGI. Trimming removed 7 bases from V and 1 base from J, with 14 bases in between. The chain's CDR3 is CASNTQGGSYNEQFF. CDR3 nucleotide sequence: TGTGCCAGCAATACTCAGGGTGGTTCCTACAATGAGCAGTTCTTC.

The chain has TRBV12-3 or TRBV12-4 and TRBJ2-7; D not certain. CDR3 length: 13 residues. Trimming left V 1 base short and J 2 bases short, with 6 bases between. The CDR3 DNA reads TGTGCCAGCAGTTTAGGACATACCTACGAGCAGTACTTC. This sequence encodes CASSLGHTYEQYF.

Only a few counts were recorded for this clone. V usage is TRBV19 and J usage is TRBJ2-1, with D perhaps TRBD1 (5 bases). The length of the CDR3 is 15 residues. CDR1 is LNHDA and CDR2 is SQIVND in the germline V gene (reference sequence). V was pared by 6 bases and J by 3 bases, with 15 bases between. This chain's CDR3 is CASSLLAGYYNEQFF. The CDR3 nucleotides are TGTGCCAGTAGCCTCCTGGCAGGGTACTACAATGAGCAGTTCTTC.

The CDR3 nucleotides are TGCAGCGTTGACAGGGGGAACACTGAAGCTTTCTTT. It specifies CSVDRGNTEAFF. The chain combines TRBV29-1 with TRBJ1-1; a weak D match, TRBD1 (6 bases). Germline V lookup: CDR1 SQVTM, CDR2 ANQGSEA. The CDR3 has 12 amino acids. V lost 3 bases and J 1 base, leaving 6 bases between the germline ends.

This chain connects TRBV4-1 to TRBJ1-2; D is perhaps TRBD1 (5 bases). V lost 1 base and J lost 4, with 13 bases in between. CDR1 is MGHRA, CDR2 YSYEKL, per germline. The CDR3 consists of 15 residues. CDR3: CASSQGAGSGYGYTF. Here the CDR3 DNA reads TGCGCCAGCAGCCAAGGGGCAGGGTCTGGCTATGGCTACACCTTC.

This rearrangement joins TRBV7-2 to TRBJ1-2; tentatively, D is TRBD1 (6 bases). This CDR3 is 14 amino acids long. Germline V gene data show CDR1 as SGHTA and CDR2 as FQGNSA. Between the trimmed V and J ends, which lost 3 bases and 4 bases, there was a span of 12 bases. CDR3 DNA: TGTGCCAGCAGCTTCGGGACACAAACCTATGGCTACACCTTC. Translated, it gives CASSFGTQTYGYTF. Looking up the rest from reference TRBV7-2 and TRBJ1-2 gives the full variable domain: GAGVSQSPSNKVTEKGKDVELRCDPISGHTALYWYRQSLGQGLEFLIYFQGNSAPDKSGLPSDRFSAERTGGSVSTLTIQRTQQEDSAVYLCASSFGTQTYGYTFGSGTRLTVV.